This TCR beta chain was documented in a study of blood T cell repertoires in COVID-19. Whole-study context: Samples of COVID-19 (acute and convalescent) were obtained from the United States, Italy and Spain. Sources were T cells, B-cell-depleted T cells, or PBMCs; the material itself was cDNA or gDNA.

The method was immunoSEQ multiplex PCR; TCRdb's version includes in-frame clones alone and lacks a portion of them. The repertoire includes a few hundred thousand clones, around 88% of them detected once, and under 8.5% sits in the top ten. Recruited during active infection, patients (from Seattle) were subsequently followed longitudinally. The CDR3 totals 13 residues. Trimming stripped 5 bases from V and 5 bases from J, with 12 bases between. Germline V gene data show CDR1 as MNHEY and CDR2 as SVGAGI. This clonotype was sampled from a woman in her fifties or sixties with COVID-19, enrolled during active disease. The sequenced sample consisted of peripheral blood. This rearrangement joins TRBV6-5 to TRBJ1-2; a possible D gene is TRBD1 (6 bases). In DNA form, the CDR3 reads TGTGCCAGCAGTACCCCGAGGGGGTATGGCTACACCTTC. This gives the protein CASSTPRGYGYTF.